This T cell receptor beta chain derives from a study of blood T cell repertoires in COVID-19. Study details: Spain, Italy and the United States supplied samples that represented acute and convalescent COVID-19. Sources were T cells, B-cell-depleted T cells, or PBMCs; the material itself was cDNA or gDNA.

The CDR3 totals 17 residues. Trimming cost V 1 base and J 10 bases; bases outside gene matches: 11. The germline V gene has CDR1 SGHAT and CDR2 FQNNGV. Repertoires were generated with immunoSEQ multiplex PCR, while TCRdb's copy carries only in-frame clones and drops some. Of 93,000 or so clones listed, around 90% were seen once; the top ten hold under 20%. This chain connects TRBV11-2 to TRBJ2-1; 12 bases agree with TRBD2. This TCR was sampled from an elderly woman in a cohort sampled during active COVID-19. Sequences were obtained from peripheral blood. CDR3 in amino acids: CASSLVVASGGGIEQFF. In DNA form, the CDR3 reads TGTGCCAGCAGCTTAGTGGTGGCTAGCGGGGGGGGCATAGAGCAGTTCTTC.